The 26 T cell receptor beta chains below all came from one sample that was sequenced in a study of blood T cell repertoires in COVID-19. Sequencing used immunoSEQ multiplex PCR; TCRdb keeps in-frame clones, though not all of them. Seen here are roughly 230,000 clones, 88% observed once, and the top ten hold about 1.7%. The sequenced sample was peripheral blood. Receptor source: a man in his 70s with acute or convalescent COVID-19.

In this sample, this clone turned up once. V gene TRBV27 combines with J gene TRBJ2-2; TRBD2 matches at 8 bases. This CDR3 is 16 amino acids long. From germline, CDR1 is MNHEY and CDR2 SMNVEV (reference sequence). V lost 8 bases to trimming and J lost 4 bases; unmatched junction nucleotides: 12. DNA for the CDR3: TGTGCCAGCCGGGGGGTGAGCGGGAGAAGCACCGGGGAGCTGTTTTTT. Translating it yields CASRGVSGRSTGELFF.

The genes are TRBV21-1 and TRBJ1-5; the listed D gene, TRBD1, was not tested against the DNA. TRBV21-1 is a documented pseudogene. CDR3 size: 15 residues. CDR3 sequence: CASSKTGGLGQPQHF. The CDR3 nucleotides are TGTGCCAGCAGCAAGACAGGGGGCCTGGGACAGCCCCAGCATTTT.

This clone showed up just once. The genes are TRBV27 and TRBJ1-1; D is perhaps TRBD1 (5 bases). Germline CDR1 and CDR2: MNHEY and SMNVEV (reference sequence). The CDR3 has 15 residues. The V end was cut by 1 base, the J end by 2 bases, with 11 bases between. The CDR3: CASSLFFQGNTEAFF. The CDR3 DNA reads as TGTGCCAGCAGTTTATTCTTCCAGGGTAACACTGAAGCTTTCTTT.

The genes are TRBV30 and TRBJ2-4; D perhaps matches TRBD1 (6 bases). CDR1 is GTSNPN and CDR2 is SVGIG in the germline V gene (reference sequence). The length of the CDR3 is 13 residues. V lost 2 bases and J lost 8, with 13 bases in between. For the CDR3, the DNA is TGTGCCTGGAGTTTGAACAGGGCTGACATTCAGTACTTC. It specifies CAWSLNRADIQYF.

The rearrangement uses TRBV18 and TRBJ1-4, with TRBD1 matching 7 bases. CDR1 KGHSH and CDR2 LQKENI come from the germline V gene. V was pared by 3 bases and J by 5 bases, with 6 bases of the junction left unmatched. The CDR3 length is 15 residues. CDR3 in amino acids: CASSPNRGPNEKLFF. The CDR3, as DNA: TGTGCCAGCTCACCGAACAGGGGCCCAAATGAAAAACTGTTTTTT.

V usage is TRBV27 and J usage is TRBJ1-2; 7 nucleotides match TRBD1. V trimming: 6 bases; J trimming: 4 bases; junction bases outside the gene matches: 8. This CDR3 has 14 residues. The germline V gene encodes CDR1 MNHEY and CDR2 SMNVEV (reference sequence). The CDR3 loop is CASSRGQAGYGYTF. As DNA, the CDR3 is TGTGCCAGCAGCCGCGGACAGGCGGGCTATGGCTACACCTTC.

The chain employs TRBV9 and TRBJ2-1; D gene ambiguous. The CDR3 length is 11 residues. The V end was cut by 4 bases, the J end by 5 bases, with 4 bases between. Looked up from germline, CDR1 is SGDLS and CDR2 is YYNGEE. Here the CDR3 reads CASSQDNEQFF. CDR3 coding DNA: TGTGCCAGCAGCCAGGACAATGAGCAGTTCTTC.

J is TRBJ2-7 and V is TRBV20-1; perhaps TRBD2 as D (5 bases). Trimming shortened V by 3 bases and J by 5 bases, and 11 bases separated the two germline ends. Germline CDR1 reads DFQATT; CDR2 reads SNEGSKA (reference sequence). CDR3 length equals 12 residues. CDR3 nucleotide sequence: TGCAGTGCTAGTCGGAGGATAGACGAGCAGTACTTC. Protein: CSASRRIDEQYF.

The CDR3 protein is CASSLVSGTGAAGELFF. The CDR3 region has the DNA TGTGCCAGCAGCTTAGTGTCGGGGACAGGGGCAGCCGGGGAGCTGTTTTTT. The rearrangement links TRBV7-2 to TRBJ2-2, with 10 bases that match TRBD1. From germline, CDR1 is SGHTA and CDR2 FQGNSA. The V segment lost 1 base and the J segment 6 bases; nucleotides outside the gene matches: 8. The CDR3 runs 17 residues.

The chain combines TRBV28 with TRBJ2-5; 9 nucleotides align to TRBD1. CDR1 is MDHEN, CDR2 SYDVKM, per germline. The CDR3 length is 14 residues. V lost 3 bases to trimming and J lost 5 bases; unmatched junction nucleotides: 4. The CDR3 bases are TGTGCCAGCAGTTTGGGGACAGGGACGGAGACCCAGTACTTC. It encodes CASSLGTGTETQYF. Full variable domain (missing parts from reference TRBV28 and TRBJ2-5): DVKVTQSSRYLVKRTGEKVFLECVQDMDHENMFWYRQDPGLGLRLIYFSYDVKMKEKGDIPEGYSVSREKKERFSLILESASTNQTSMYLCASSLGTGTETQYFGPGTRLLVL.

The chain has TRBV18 and TRBJ1-4, with D possibly matching TRBD1 (5 bases). Trimming pared 6 bases from V and 0 bases from J, leaving 17 bases between. Germline CDR1 and CDR2: KGHSH and LQKENI. The CDR3 consists of 17 residues. For the CDR3, the DNA is TGTGCCAGCTCCCCTCCTTCCGGACACTCAACTAATGAAAAACTGTTTTTT. Translated: CASSPPSGHSTNEKLFF.

V gene TRBV9 combines with J gene TRBJ1-2, with D possibly matching TRBD1 (5 bases). The CDR3 is made up of 13 amino acids. Trimming removed 3 bases at V and 3 bases at J, with 9 bases between. The germline CDR1 and CDR2 sequences are SGDLS and YYNGEE. CDR3: CASSEGFDYGYTF. The CDR3 DNA reads TGTGCCAGCAGCGAGGGGTTTGACTATGGCTACACCTTC.

The V gene is TRBV6-5, the J gene TRBJ2-2; 10 bases map to TRBD2. CDR3 length equals 15 residues. The germline V gene has CDR1 MNHEY and CDR2 SVGAGI. V shed 4 bases, J shed 2 bases, and the junction held 1 base outside the gene matches. CDR3 sequence: CASSWTSGNTGELFF. The CDR3 DNA reads as TGTGCCAGCAGTTGGACTAGCGGAAACACCGGGGAGCTGTTTTTT.

This chain links TRBV3-1 (or the pseudogene TRBV3-2) with TRBJ1-4; D possibly corresponds to TRBD1 (5 bases). The CDR3 covers 17 residues. Trimming cost V 3 bases and J 7 bases, with 21 bases left between them. In germline, CDR1 is LGHDT, CDR2 YNNKEL (reference sequence). As DNA, the CDR3 is TGTGCCAGCAGCCACCGAGCGCTGCAGGGTTTTGGTGAAAAACTGTTTTTT. Translation: CASSHRALQGFGEKLFF.

The V call is TRBV3-1 (or the pseudogene TRBV3-2), the J call TRBJ2-7; 9 bases agree with TRBD2. With 2 bases clipped from V and 3 bases from J, the junction kept 11 bases outside the gene matches. In germline, CDR1 is LGHDT, CDR2 YNNKEL (reference sequence). The CDR3 runs 17 residues. The CDR3 DNA sequence: TGTGCCAGCAGCCAATTACCTAGCGGGGCTATTAACTACGAGCAGTACTTC. Residues: CASSQLPSGAINYEQYF.

The V gene is TRBV4-3, the J gene TRBJ2-2, with D tentatively TRBD2 (5 bases). The CDR3 contains 16 residues. CDR1 and CDR2 (germline): LGHNA, YSLEER. The V and J ends lost 3 bases and 0 bases respectively, with 11 bases between them. The CDR3 DNA reads as TGCGCCAGCAGCCAGTATGGACTTTCGAACACCGGGGAGCTGTTTTTT. It yields the protein CASSQYGLSNTGELFF.

The rearrangement uses TRBV6-2 or TRBV6-3 and TRBJ2-1, with 9 bases fitting TRBD1. The CDR3 length is 15 residues. The germline V gene encodes CDR1 MNHEY and CDR2 SVGEGT. J was trimmed by 7 bases and V by 6 bases; bases with no gene match: 10. For the CDR3, the DNA is TGTGCCAGCAGACCTTCGGGACAGGGTTCTAATGAGCAGTTCTTC. Translation: CASRPSGQGSNEQFF.

V usage is TRBV3-1 (or the pseudogene TRBV3-2) and J usage is TRBJ1-2; 10 bases are a match to TRBD1. The CDR3 is 15 residues long. V gave up 1 base and J gave up 5 bases; unmatched junction bases: 4. Germline-derived CDR1 and CDR2 are LGHDT and YNNKEL (reference sequence). The CDR3 region is CASSQAMGQGYGYTF. CDR3 bases: TGTGCCAGCAGCCAAGCAATGGGACAGGGGTATGGCTACACCTTC.

The rearrangement links TRBV18 to TRBJ2-3, with TRBD2 matching 7 bases. The J segment lost 9 bases and the V segment lost 2 bases, leaving 11 bases of the junction unmatched. The length of the CDR3 is 15 residues. The V gene's germline CDR1 is KGHSH and CDR2 LQKENI. CDR3 nucleotide sequence: TGTGCCAGCTCACCAGCGGCGGGGGACCCTCAAACGCAGTATTTT. It codes for CASSPAAGDPQTQYF.

The V gene is TRBV2, the J gene TRBJ2-1, with D tentatively TRBD1 (6 bases). V lost 7 bases, J lost 7 bases, and 11 bases lay in between. Germline CDR1 and CDR2: SNHLY and FYNNEI. The length of the CDR3 is 12 residues. The CDR3 coding sequence is TGTGCCAGCACGTACAGGGCAAATGAGCAGTTCTTC. It specifies CASTYRANEQFF.

The chain couples TRBV28 to TRBJ2-7; 9 positions agree with TRBD1. CDR1 is MDHEN and CDR2 is SYDVKM in the germline V gene. With 5 bases clipped from V and 4 bases from J, the junction kept 12 bases outside the gene matches. This CDR3 is built from 16 residues. The CDR3 DNA sequence: TGTGCCAGCAGTGCCCCAGGTTCGGGACAGGGTTACGAGCAGTACTTC. Residues: CASSAPGSGQGYEQYF.

The genes are TRBV11-3 and TRBJ2-1; 11 bases line up with TRBD2. Trimming removed 2 bases from V and 9 bases from J; junction bases left unmatched: 3. The germline V gene has CDR1 SGHNT and CDR2 YENEEA. The CDR3 runs 14 residues. The CDR3 protein is CASSLLAGGAEQFF. Written as DNA, the CDR3 is TGTGCCAGCAGCTTACTAGCGGGAGGTGCTGAGCAGTTCTTC.

The chain couples TRBV28 to TRBJ1-5; the D gene is possibly TRBD1 (5 bases). V lost 2 bases to trimming and J lost 2 bases, with 13 bases between them. This CDR3 comprises 16 residues. CDR1 MDHEN and CDR2 SYDVKM come from the germline V gene. The CDR3 spells CASSLDQGPGNQPQHF. The CDR3 coding sequence is TGTGCCAGCAGTTTAGACCAGGGTCCGGGCAATCAGCCCCAGCATTTT.

Written as DNA, the CDR3 is TGTGCCAGCAGTTCCCTTGGGGGGATTGGTAAGCAGTTCTTC. It encodes CASSSLGGIGKQFF. The chain couples TRBV6-5 to TRBJ2-1, with D possibly being TRBD2 (6 bases). The CDR3 totals 14 residues. Trimming removed 4 bases at V and 11 bases at J, with 18 bases between. Per germline, CDR1 MNHEY and CDR2 SVGAGI.

The CDR3 reads CASSPNGGTGTGELFF. The CDR3 coding sequence is TGTGCCAGCAGCCCAAACGGAGGGACTGGCACCGGGGAGCTGTTTTTT. The V call is TRBV7-3, the J call TRBJ2-2; perhaps TRBD2 as D (6 bases). Germline CDR1 and CDR2: SGHTA and FQGTGA. This CDR3 region has 16 residues. V was trimmed by 5 bases and J by 4 bases, leaving 17 bases between them.

The J gene is TRBJ1-4, the V gene TRBV5-1; D call uncertain. CDR1 is SGHRS and CDR2 is YFSETQ in the germline V gene. The ends were cut back, 0 bases at V and 3 bases at J, with 9 bases in the middle. The CDR3 extends over 15 amino acids. The CDR3 bases are TGCGCCAGCAGCTTGGATGCGACTGCTAATGAAAAACTGTTTTTT. Translation gives CASSLDATANEKLFF.